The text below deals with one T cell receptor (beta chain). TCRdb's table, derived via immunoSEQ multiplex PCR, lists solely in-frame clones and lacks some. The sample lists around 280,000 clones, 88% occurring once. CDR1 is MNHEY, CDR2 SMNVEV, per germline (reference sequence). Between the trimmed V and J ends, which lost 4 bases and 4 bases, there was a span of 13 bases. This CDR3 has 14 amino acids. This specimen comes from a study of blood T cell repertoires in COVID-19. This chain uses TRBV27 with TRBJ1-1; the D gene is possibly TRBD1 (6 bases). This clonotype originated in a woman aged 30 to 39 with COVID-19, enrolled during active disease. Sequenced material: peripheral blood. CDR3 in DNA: TGTGCCAGCAGTTCATCAGGGGTGGGCACTGAAGCTTTCTTT. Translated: CASSSSGVGTEAFF.